The rows below give T cell receptor beta chains drawn from one sample of a study of shared clonotypes between healthy human individuals. Here immunoSEQ multiplex PCR was the method, and the copy in TCRdb shows in-frame clones only, minus some. The sample records over a million clones, 95% to 99% being singletons. Sequences were obtained from naive CD4+ T cells sorted from blood. These receptors came from a man between 25 and 39 years old in good health. CDR3s include the opening cysteine and the closing phenylalanine or tryptophan.

J | V | CDR3
TRBJ1-4 | TRBV9 | CASSTTTGISEKLFF
TRBJ1-1 | TRBV5-4 | CASSFGEMTEAFF
TRBJ2-7 | TRBV20-1 | CSAPGQSEQYF
TRBJ2-7 | TRBV14 | CASSPIAGDISYEQYF
TRBJ1-4 | TRBV5-6 | CASSLWVGRTNEKLFF
TRBJ2-5 | TRBV29-1 | CSVLAGGLIGETQYF
TRBJ2-3 | TRBV15 | CATSKGQFTDTQYF
TRBJ2-3 | TRBV5-1 | CASRRGGSLRADTQYF
TRBJ2-7 | TRBV4-1 | CASSQGSASSEQYF
TRBJ2-7 | TRBV30 | CAWSIGGARFLRSYEQYF
TRBJ2-7 | TRBV27 | CASSLSVGRYDQQYF
TRBJ1-1 | TRBV9 | CASSVGDKNTEAFF
TRBJ2-7 | TRBV9 | CASNVAGGLYEQYF
TRBJ1-3 | TRBV6-5 | CASRRQGEGNTIYF
TRBJ2-1 | TRBV11-3 | CASSLAQSSNEQFF
TRBJ1-4 | TRBV15 | CATSRGARKGQGEKLFF
TRBJ2-7 | TRBV7-9 | CASSLGGLSGEQYF
TRBJ1-4 | TRBV28 | CASSTVGRTEKLFF
TRBJ2-7 | TRBV5-4 | CASSLSPGGNYEQYF
TRBJ2-1 | TRBV7-6 | CASSLASGTGIHEQFF
TRBJ2-7 | TRBV12-5 | CASGRQGRYEQYF
TRBJ2-7 | TRBV7-9 | CASSLYGTGAYEQYF
. | TRBV5-1 | CASSPFEGLPETQYF
TRBJ2-7 | TRBV28 | CASSNHGGLFYEQYF
TRBJ2-1 | TRBV9 | CASSAGGGYNEQFF
TRBJ2-1 | TRBV28 | CASSPAGWGANEQFF
TRBJ2-3 | TRBV27 | CASGHTDTQYF
TRBJ2-2 | TRBV27 | CASKATGSGELFF
TRBJ2-6 | TRBV15 | CATSPLTGANVLTF
TRBJ2-4 | TRBV27 | CASSSHTGNIQYF
TRBJ2-5 | TRBV5-1 | CASSLAGGGETQYF
TRBJ1-4 | TRBV15 | CATSRDPAVGEKLFF
TRBJ2-2 | TRBV4-2 | CASSHDWTGGGGTGELFF
TRBJ1-2 | TRBV29-1 | CSVFGQGARGYTF
TRBJ2-2 | TRBV11-2 | CASSLEQPYTGELFF
TRBJ2-7 | TRBV5-1 | CASSRGTVHEQYF
TRBJ2-7 | TRBV19 | CASSMGRGPSYEQYF
TRBJ2-5 | TRBV5-1 | CASRRGEETQYF
TRBJ2-5 | TRBV4-1 | CASSQEGASGNQETQYF
TRBJ1-2 | TRBV6-1 | CASSISVGHPHGYTF
TRBJ2-7 | TRBV19 | CASSNSAYEQYF
TRBJ2-7 | TRBV7-9 | CASSNLAAHYEQYF
TRBJ2-1 | TRBV5-1 | CASSPDGGAGTVVEQFF
TRBJ2-7 | TRBV15 | CATSTRPGLAGFRSYEQYF
TRBJ2-7 | TRBV15 | CATSRYGTSGSYEQYF
TRBJ1-3 | TRBV30 | CAWGTGNTIYF
TRBJ2-7 | TRBV5-1 | CASSLVGDPTNEQYF
TRBJ2-7 | TRBV9 | CASSKQGLAGDDYEQYF
TRBJ2-5 | TRBV15 | CATSAGTGEETQYF
TRBJ2-1 | TRBV18 | CATGREGSSYNEQFF